The next 2 T cell receptor beta chains were all read from a single sample in a study of T cell responses to AZD1222 COVID-19 vaccine (dated by TCRdb to the early 2020s). Libraries came from the immunoSEQ multiplex PCR assay. TCRdb limited this immuneACCESS table to in-frame rearrangements with V and J called. A share of clones is missing; checked studies link under half to unresolved V genes, and the rest is unexplained. This sample is represented by 110,000 to 150,000 clones; around 93% of them were singletons. The ten largest clones take up around 3.5% of the sample. According to the study, the label for this sample's time point signals: about 28 days (+/-7) after the second vaccine dose. Specimen: peripheral blood, collected 28 days after the second AZD1222 dose. These receptors originate from an adult who received the AZD1222 COVID-19 vaccine.

V gene TRBV12-3 or TRBV12-4 combines with J gene TRBJ1-1, with D uncertain. The CDR3 totals 10 residues. The germline V and J ends were trimmed by 5 bases and 5 bases, with 3 bases remaining between them. The CDR3 region is CASSKTEAFF. CDR3 nucleotide sequence: TGTGCCAGCAGTAAAACTGAAGCTTTCTTT.

The CDR3, as DNA: TGTGCCATCAGTAATAGCGGGAGTAGAGAGACCCAGTACTTC. It translates to CAISNSGSRETQYF. This chain connects TRBV10-3 to TRBJ2-5; 9 nucleotides match TRBD2. With V trimmed by 5 bases and J by 4 bases, 5 bases remained unmatched. The CDR3 runs to 14 residues. Germline CDR1 reads ENHRY; CDR2 reads SYGVKD.